The 23 T cell receptor beta chains presented below share a single source sample, sequenced in a study of blood T cell repertoires in COVID-19. Data came from immunoSEQ multiplex PCR; TCRdb stores just in-frame clones and leaves some out. Of about 150,000 clones listed, approximately 85% were seen once; the top ten hold around 0.63%. The sample taken for sequencing was peripheral blood. These receptor sequences come from a man in his 60s with COVID-19, enrolled during active disease.

The chain recombines TRBV19 with TRBJ1-1, with 7 bases lining up with TRBD1. Trimming removed 5 bases from V and 4 bases from J; junction bases left unmatched: 7. This CDR3 is built from 14 residues. The germline CDR1 and CDR2 sequences are LNHDA and SQIVND (reference sequence). CDR3 in amino acids: CASSQTGWGTEAFF. The CDR3 nucleotides read TGTGCCAGTAGTCAGACAGGGTGGGGCACTGAAGCTTTCTTT. The whole variable domain, filled in from reference TRBV19 and TRBJ1-1, reads DGGITQSPKYLFRKEGQNVTLSCEQNLNHDAMYWYRQDPGQGLRLIYYSQIVNDFQKGDIAEGYSVSREKKESFPLTVTSAQKNPTAFYLCASSQTGWGTEAFFGQGTRLTVV.

This clone has just one count. The gene calls are TRBV6-5 and TRBJ1-6, with a possible D match to TRBD1 (5 bases). The V gene lost 0 bases and the J gene lost 4 bases, with 10 bases spanning the gap. Germline V gene lookup returns CDR1 MNHEY and CDR2 SVGAGI. CDR3 size: 16 residues. As DNA, the CDR3 is TGTGCCAGCAGTTACTCCCCCGGGGGATATAATTCACCCCTCCACTTT. Translating it yields CASSYSPGGYNSPLHF.

This clone is a singleton in its sample. V and J are TRBV30 and TRBJ2-2, with D perhaps TRBD2 (5 bases). CDR1 is GTSNPN and CDR2 is SVGIG in the germline V gene (reference sequence). The CDR3 consists of 15 residues. Trimming pared 8 bases from V and 0 bases from J, leaving 16 bases between. CDR3 in DNA: TGTGCCCATCAGACGGGATCCCCGAACACCGGGGAGCTGTTTTTT. It is translated as CAHQTGSPNTGELFF.

The chain combines TRBV5-1 with TRBJ1-2; D is undetermined. Trimming removed 2 bases from V and 4 bases from J, with 18 bases in between. CDR1 is SGHRS and CDR2 is YFSETQ in the germline V gene. There are 16 residues in the CDR3. The DNA of the CDR3 is TGCGCCAGCAGCTTCGGATCATCCCGGCCGGGCTATGGCTACACCTTC. It is translated as CASSFGSSRPGYGYTF. Full variable domain (rest looked up from reference TRBV5-1 and TRBJ1-2): KAGVTQTPRYLIKTRGQQVTLSCSPISGHRSVSWYQQTPGQGLQFLFEYFSETQRNKGNFPGRFSGRQFSNSRSEMNVSTLELGDSALYLCASSFGSSRPGYGYTFGSGTRLTVV.

The chain combines TRBV9 with TRBJ2-2; 11 bases are shared with TRBD1. CDR3 size: 16 residues. The V and J ends lost 0 bases and 7 bases, in that order; junction bases with no gene match: 5. Germline CDR1 and CDR2: SGDLS and YYNGEE. For the CDR3, the DNA is TGTGCCAGCAGCGTAGACGGACAGGGGGCTGGCGGGGAGCTGTTTTTT. Protein: CASSVDGQGAGGELFF.

This clone was recorded a few times. The genes are TRBV7-9 and TRBJ1-5; 10 nucleotides agree with TRBD1. Unmatched junction bases numbered 7, after V lost 5 bases and J lost 6 bases. The CDR3 is 15 residues long. Germline values: CDR1 SEHNR, CDR2 FQNEAQ (reference sequence). The CDR3 bases are TGTGCCAGCAGCACCGGGACAGGGGATTCTCAGCCCCAGCATTTT. Translation gives CASSTGTGDSQPQHF. The whole variable domain, remainder taken from reference TRBV7-9 and TRBJ1-5, is DTGVSQNPRHKITKRGQNVTFRCDPISEHNRLYWYRQTLGQGPEFLTYFQNEAQLEKSRLLSDRFSAERPKGSFSTLEIQRTEQGDSAMYLCASSTGTGDSQPQHFGDGTRLSIL.

The CDR3 region has the DNA TGTGCCAGCAGTTCGACAGTAACAGTCTCCTACGAGCAGTACTTC. This encodes CASSSTVTVSYEQYF. The chain links TRBV28 to TRBJ2-7; tentative D call: TRBD1 (5 bases). V dropped 4 bases and J dropped 0 bases, with 13 bases sitting between them. The CDR3 covers 15 residues. Germline V CDR1 and CDR2: MDHEN, SYDVKM.

V usage is TRBV4-1 and J usage is TRBJ2-1; 13 bases match TRBD2. V trimming: 4 bases; J trimming: 8 bases; junction bases outside the gene matches: 14. Germline CDR1 is MGHRA and CDR2 is YSYEKL. This CDR3 is 18 amino acids long. This CDR3 reads CASSLRTSGGPFGDEQFF. CDR3 nucleotide sequence: TGCGCCAGCAGCCTACGGACTAGCGGGGGCCCCTTTGGCGATGAGCAGTTCTTC.

In this sample, this clone turned up a few times. The chain has TRBV11-2 and TRBJ2-4, with 10 bases that match TRBD1. CDR3 length equals 16 residues. The junction had 11 bases not matched to a gene; V was cut back by 5 bases and J by 7 bases. CDR1 is SGHAT and CDR2 is FQNNGV in the germline V gene. CDR3 sequence: CASSPDRGRVGNIQYF. The CDR3 nucleotides read TGTGCCAGCAGCCCAGACAGGGGGCGGGTTGGGAACATTCAGTACTTC.

This chain links TRBV19 with TRBJ1-1, with TRBD1 matching over 9 bases. This CDR3 has 14 residues. With V trimmed by 6 bases and J by 9 bases, 11 bases remained unmatched. The V gene's germline CDR1 is LNHDA and CDR2 SQIVND (reference sequence). The CDR3 nucleotides read TGTGCCAGTAGGACCACAGGGGGCACCCCTCAAGCTTTCTTT. Translation gives CASRTTGGTPQAFF.

The rearrangement uses TRBV18 and TRBJ1-2; possibly TRBD1 for D (6 bases). CDR3 length: 15 residues. Germline V gene lookup returns CDR1 KGHSH and CDR2 LQKENI. Trimming removed 3 bases at V and 4 bases at J, with 15 bases between. The CDR3 region is CASSPPRTDLYGYTF. The DNA for the CDR3 is TGTGCCAGCTCACCGCCGAGGACAGATCTCTATGGCTACACCTTC. The full variable domain, rest sourced from reference TRBV18 and TRBJ1-2, is NAGVMQNPRHLVRRRGQEARLRCSPMKGHSHVYWYRQLPEEGLKFMVYLQKENIIDESGMPKERFSAEFPKEGPSILRIQQVVRGDSAAYFCASSPPRTDLYGYTFGSGTRLTVV.

This clone showed up just once. The genes are TRBV28 and TRBJ1-1; maybe TRBD1 (6 bases). The CDR3 totals 12 residues. Germline assignment: CDR1 MDHEN and CDR2 SYDVKM. V lost 6 bases to trimming and J lost 11 bases, with 16 bases between them. The CDR3 nucleotides are TGTGCCAGCAGCGTCACAGGGTATCGGGCTTTCTTT. Translated, it gives CASSVTGYRAFF.

The genes are TRBV6-5 and TRBJ2-2; 11 nucleotides align to TRBD2. This CDR3 spans 15 amino acids. Germline loops: CDR1 MNHEY, CDR2 SVGAGI. V lost 6 bases, J lost 7 bases, and 7 bases stayed unmatched. Here the CDR3 reads CASSVSGRANGELFF. DNA of the CDR3: TGTGCCAGCAGCGTTAGCGGGAGGGCCAACGGGGAGCTGTTTTTT.

This chain connects TRBV7-9 to TRBJ1-3, with a possible D match to TRBD1 (5 bases). Germline V CDR1 and CDR2: SEHNR, FQNEAQ (reference sequence). V was cut by 3 bases and J by 2 bases, with 14 bases left in between. This CDR3 spans 16 amino acids. The CDR3, as DNA: TGTGCCAGCAGCTTTCCCGGGGGGGGGACTGGAAACACCATATATTTT. Its translation is CASSFPGGGTGNTIYF.

This clone was recorded once. This chain links TRBV4-1 with TRBJ1-4; D is possibly TRBD1 (6 bases). Trimming removed 4 bases at V and 4 bases at J, with 16 bases between. The CDR3 has 16 residues. Germline lookup yields CDR1 MGHRA and CDR2 YSYEKL. CDR3 sequence reads: CASSLTTRTDNEKLFF. The CDR3 DNA is TGCGCCAGCAGCCTAACCACCCGGACAGATAATGAAAAACTGTTTTTT.

V is TRBV5-1 and J is TRBJ2-7, with unresolved D. This CDR3 is built from 13 residues. The germline gives CDR1 SGHRS, CDR2 YFSETQ. V lost 0 bases and J lost 7, with 11 bases in between. The CDR3 here is CASSLGAAPEQYF. As DNA, the CDR3 is TGCGCCAGCAGCTTGGGCGCGGCGCCGGAGCAGTACTTC.

This clone was seen a single time. The CDR3 DNA reads as TGTGCCAGCAGCTTACCCGGACAGGAACGAACTGCAACTAATGAAAAACTGTTTTTT. Translation: CASSLPGQERTATNEKLFF. The V call is TRBV5-6, the J call TRBJ1-4, with 7 bases matching TRBD1. V lost 2 bases to trimming and J lost 0 bases; unmatched junction nucleotides: 13. Germline assignment: CDR1 SGHDT and CDR2 YYEEEE. The CDR3 contains 19 residues.

This CDR3 is CASSRRQSSEGAAISDTQYF. The CDR3 nucleotides are TGCGCCAGCAGCCGCCGACAGAGCTCCGAGGGGGCGGCCATTTCGGATACGCAGTATTTT. The chain is built from TRBV4-3 and TRBJ2-3; 7 bases line up with TRBD1. CDR1 LGHNA and CDR2 YSLEER come from the germline V gene. The CDR3 contains 20 residues. V shed 4 bases and J 6 bases; nucleotides not matched to a gene: 25.

The chain joins TRBV10-3 to TRBJ2-2; 8 bases agree with TRBD2. The CDR3 loop spans 15 amino acids. The ends lost 5 bases at V and 6 bases at J; junction bases unmatched: 8. CDR1 is ENHRY and CDR2 is SYGVKD in the germline V gene. CDR3 nucleotide sequence: TGTGCCATCAGTTCGGGAGGGCTAAGTTCCGGGGAGCTGTTTTTT. Amino acids: CAISSGGLSSGELFF.

This clone was counted a few times. The chain has TRBV11-2 and TRBJ1-1; a weak D match, TRBD1 (5 bases). The CDR3 spans 13 residues. The germline V and J ends were trimmed by 0 bases and 11 bases, with 13 bases remaining between them. The germline CDR1 and CDR2 sequences are SGHAT and FQNNGV. The CDR3 DNA reads TGTGCCAGCAGCTTAGATCGGGGGGGAGCGGCTTTCTTT. Translating it yields CASSLDRGGAAFF.

This rearrangement joins TRBV27 to TRBJ1-1, with unresolved D. Germline V gives CDR1 MNHEY, CDR2 SMNVEV (reference sequence). CDR3 length equals 13 residues. Trimming took off 4 bases at V and 1 base at J, with 7 bases between the two ends. CDR3 residues: CASSWAQNTEAFF. The CDR3 DNA reads as TGTGCCAGCAGTTGGGCGCAGAACACTGAAGCTTTCTTT.

There are a few counts of this clone. The genes are TRBV6-4 and TRBJ2-3, with 12 bases identical to TRBD1. Germline assignment: CDR1 MRHNA and CDR2 SNTAGT. The V gene end was trimmed by 6 bases and the J gene end by 5 bases; junction bases not matched to a gene: 6. The CDR3 sequence is 15 residues long. CDR3 DNA: TGTGCCAGCAGAGCCGGGACAGGGGGCCGAGATACGCAGTATTTT. Protein: CASRAGTGGRDTQYF.

This clone was counted once. The J gene is TRBJ1-2, the V gene TRBV29-1; TRBD1 agrees at 8 bases. Losses at the gene ends were 6 bases for V and 0 bases for J; bases not matched to a gene: 6. The CDR3 runs 14 residues. The germline gives CDR1 SQVTM, CDR2 ANQGSEA. The CDR3 loop reads CSVPRGPSNYGYTF. CDR3 nucleotide sequence: TGCAGCGTCCCCAGGGGGCCCTCTAACTATGGCTACACCTTC.